This T cell receptor beta chain was recorded in a study of cytomegalovirus exposure and HLA in healthy donors. Study background: The 100 to 150 validation repertoires and the 666 first-cohort repertoires shared a platform, a later analysis reported.

Concerning this clone: What it binds is not known.

V was shortened by 6 bases and J by 1 base, with 7 bases between the two germline ends. The CDR3 runs 13 residues. Looked up from germline, CDR1 is MNHEY and CDR2 is SMNVEV (reference sequence). Study-wide findings and caveats: Accounts indicate the classifier identified cytomegalovirus status with strong specificity and sensitivity. The dataset shows that most TCR sequences were rare, while some public TCRs occurred in many donors.

Repertoires were generated with immunoSEQ multiplex PCR, while TCRdb's copy carries only in-frame clones and drops some. The sample has about 200,000 clones, more than 75% seen once. The study drew the donors from its approximately 120-subject validation cohort, separate from the roughly 670-subject first cohort. The sequenced sample consisted of PBMCs. V gene TRBV27 combines with J gene TRBJ1-5; no firm D call. The TCR originated in a woman in her late teens or twenties in good health and CMV-seronegative. The CDR3 loop is CASRAGSNQPQHF. The CDR3 nucleotides are TGTGCCAGCAGAGCGGGGAGCAATCAGCCCCAGCATTTT.